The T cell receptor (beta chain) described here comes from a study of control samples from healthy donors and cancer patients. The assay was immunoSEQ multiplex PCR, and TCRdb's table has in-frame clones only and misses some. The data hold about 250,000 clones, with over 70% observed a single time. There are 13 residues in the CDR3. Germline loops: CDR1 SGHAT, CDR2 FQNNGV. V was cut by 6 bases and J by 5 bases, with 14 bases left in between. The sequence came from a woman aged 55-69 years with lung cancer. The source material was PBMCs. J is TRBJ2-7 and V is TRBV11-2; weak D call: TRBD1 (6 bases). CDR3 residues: CASRRTGSHEQYF. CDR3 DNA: TGTGCCAGCAGGCGTACAGGGTCCCACGAGCAGTACTTC. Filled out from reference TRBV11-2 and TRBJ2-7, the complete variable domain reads EAGVAQSPRYKIIEKRQSVAFWCNPISGHATLYWYQQILGQGPKLLIQFQNNGVVDDSQLPKDRFSAERLKGVDSTLKIQPAKLEDSAVYLCASRRTGSHEQYFGPGTRLTVT.